This T cell receptor (beta chain) originates from a study of T cells in Graves' hyperthyroidism and ophthalmopathy. Study outcomes and limitations: A model of 13 V-J pairs discriminated ophthalmopathy from stable hyperthyroidism.

Trimming removed 7 bases from V and 3 bases from J, with 13 bases in between. This CDR3 has 15 amino acids. CDR1 and CDR2 (germline): SGHTA, FQGNSA. Template material for amplifying TCR beta CDR3 regions consisted of RNA transcripts. HTBI primers were used for first-round RT-PCR of the TCR CDR3. Each CDR3 protein gets one entry after TCRdb re-called the multiplex PCR reads with MiXCR. The sample consists of hundreds of thousands of distinct CDR3 sequences, 15% to 20% of them appearing once. Each diagnosis was grounded in clinical symptoms, serum thyroxine and TRAb, thyroid ultrasound, and orbital computed tomography. This clonotype was counted at least ten times. What it binds is unknown.

This TCR was recovered from a woman aged 25 to 39 with Graves' hyperthyroidism. V usage is TRBV7-2 and J usage is TRBJ2-6, with D unclear. Sequencing was carried out using blood. The CDR3, as DNA: TGTGCCAGCACCTCGTCGGGTTTTGGGGCCAACGTCCTGACTTTC. Translation gives CASTSSGFGANVLTF.